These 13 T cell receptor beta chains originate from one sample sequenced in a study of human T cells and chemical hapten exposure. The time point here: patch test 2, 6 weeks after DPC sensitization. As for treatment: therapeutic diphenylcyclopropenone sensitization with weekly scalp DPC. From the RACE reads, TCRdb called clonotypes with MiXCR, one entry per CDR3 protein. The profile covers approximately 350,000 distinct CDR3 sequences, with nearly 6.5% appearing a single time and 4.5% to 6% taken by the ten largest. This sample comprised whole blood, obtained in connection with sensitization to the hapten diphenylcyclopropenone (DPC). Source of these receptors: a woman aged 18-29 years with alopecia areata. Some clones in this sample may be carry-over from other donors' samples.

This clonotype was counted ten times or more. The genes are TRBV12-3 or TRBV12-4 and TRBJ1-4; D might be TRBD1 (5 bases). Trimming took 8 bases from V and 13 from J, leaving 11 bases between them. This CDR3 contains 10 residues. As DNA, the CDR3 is TGTGCCAGCGGCAAGGGGATACTGTTTTTT. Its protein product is CASGKGILFF.

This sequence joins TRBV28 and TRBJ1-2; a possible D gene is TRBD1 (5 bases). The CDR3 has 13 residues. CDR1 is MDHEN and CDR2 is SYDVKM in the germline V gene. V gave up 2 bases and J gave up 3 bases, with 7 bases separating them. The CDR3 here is CASSLGRDYGYTF. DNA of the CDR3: TGTGCCAGCAGTTTAGGCAGGGACTATGGCTACACCTTC.

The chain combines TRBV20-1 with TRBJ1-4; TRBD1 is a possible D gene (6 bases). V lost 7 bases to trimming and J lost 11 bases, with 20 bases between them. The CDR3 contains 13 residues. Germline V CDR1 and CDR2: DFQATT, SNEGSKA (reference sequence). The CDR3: CSVSQQGFDKLFF. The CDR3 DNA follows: TGCAGTGTCAGCCAGCAGGGGTTCGACAAACTGTTTTTT.

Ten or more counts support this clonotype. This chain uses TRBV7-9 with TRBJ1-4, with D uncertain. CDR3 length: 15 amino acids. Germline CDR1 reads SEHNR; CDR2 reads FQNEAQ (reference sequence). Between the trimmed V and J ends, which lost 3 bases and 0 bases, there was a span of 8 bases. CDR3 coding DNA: TGTGCCAGCAGCTTGTCAGGAGCAACTAATGAAAAACTGTTTTTT. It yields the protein CASSLSGATNEKLFF. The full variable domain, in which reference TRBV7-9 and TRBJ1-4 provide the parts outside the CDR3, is DTGVSQNPRHKITKRGQNVTFRCDPISEHNRLYWYRQTLGQGPEFLTYFQNEAQLEKSRLLSDRFSAERPKGSFSTLEIQRTEQGDSAMYLCASSLSGATNEKLFFGSGTQLSVL.

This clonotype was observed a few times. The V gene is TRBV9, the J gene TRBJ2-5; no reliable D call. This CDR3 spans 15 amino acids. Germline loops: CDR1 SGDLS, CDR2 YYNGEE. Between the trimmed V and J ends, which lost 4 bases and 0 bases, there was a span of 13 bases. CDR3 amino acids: CASSSISAYQETQYF. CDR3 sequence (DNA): TGTGCCAGCAGCTCGATAAGTGCGTACCAAGAGACCCAGTACTTC.

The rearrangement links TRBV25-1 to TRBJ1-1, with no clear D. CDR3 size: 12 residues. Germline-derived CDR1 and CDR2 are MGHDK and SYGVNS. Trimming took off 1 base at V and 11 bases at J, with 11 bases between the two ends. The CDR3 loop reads CASSESAHGAFF. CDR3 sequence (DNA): TGTGCCAGCAGTGAATCAGCCCATGGGGCTTTCTTT.

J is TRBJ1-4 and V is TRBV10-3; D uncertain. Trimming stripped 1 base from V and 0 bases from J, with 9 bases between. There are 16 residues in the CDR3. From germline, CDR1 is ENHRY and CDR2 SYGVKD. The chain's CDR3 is CAISEWGKTTNEKLFF. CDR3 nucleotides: TGTGCCATCAGTGAGTGGGGAAAGACAACTAATGAAAAACTGTTTTTT.

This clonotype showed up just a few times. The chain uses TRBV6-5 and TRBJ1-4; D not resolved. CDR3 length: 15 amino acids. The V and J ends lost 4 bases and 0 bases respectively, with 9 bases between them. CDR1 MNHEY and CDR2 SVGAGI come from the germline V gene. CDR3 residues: CASSSYYATNEKLFF. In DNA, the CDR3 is TGTGCCAGCAGTTCCTATTATGCAACTAATGAAAAACTGTTTTTT.

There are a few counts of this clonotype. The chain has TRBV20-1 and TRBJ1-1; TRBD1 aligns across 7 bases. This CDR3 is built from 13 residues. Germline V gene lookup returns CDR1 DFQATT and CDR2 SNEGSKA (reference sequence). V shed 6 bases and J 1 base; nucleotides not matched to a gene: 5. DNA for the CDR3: TGCAGTGCGGAAGGGACAGCGAACACTGAAGCTTTCTTT. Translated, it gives CSAEGTANTEAFF.

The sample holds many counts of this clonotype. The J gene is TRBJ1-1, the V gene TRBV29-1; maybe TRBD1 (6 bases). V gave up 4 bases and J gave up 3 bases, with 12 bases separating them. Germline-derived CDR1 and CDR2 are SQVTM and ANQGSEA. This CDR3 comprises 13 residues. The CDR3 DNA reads TGCAGCGTTGTAACAGGGATGGACACTGAAGCTTTCTTT. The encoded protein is CSVVTGMDTEAFF.

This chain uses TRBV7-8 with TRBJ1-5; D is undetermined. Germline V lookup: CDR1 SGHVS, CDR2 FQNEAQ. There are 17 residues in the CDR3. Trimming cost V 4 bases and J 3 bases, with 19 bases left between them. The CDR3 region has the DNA TGTGCCAGCAGCTCAAAGGCGGAACTGAGAACCAATCAGCCCCAGCATTTT. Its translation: CASSSKAELRTNQPQHF.

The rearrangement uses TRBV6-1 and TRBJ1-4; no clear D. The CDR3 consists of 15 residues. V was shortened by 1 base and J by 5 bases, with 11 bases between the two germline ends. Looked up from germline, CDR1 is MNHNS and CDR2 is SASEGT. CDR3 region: CASSEGPQSNEKLFF. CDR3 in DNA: TGTGCCAGCAGTGAAGGGCCGCAGTCGAATGAAAAACTGTTTTTT.

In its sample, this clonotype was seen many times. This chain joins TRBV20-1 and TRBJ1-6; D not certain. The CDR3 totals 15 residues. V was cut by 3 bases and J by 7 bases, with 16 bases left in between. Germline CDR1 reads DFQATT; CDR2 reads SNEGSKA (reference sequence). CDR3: CSAREGSVKNSPLHF. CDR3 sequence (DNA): TGCAGTGCTAGGGAGGGTTCCGTGAAAAATTCACCCCTCCACTTT.